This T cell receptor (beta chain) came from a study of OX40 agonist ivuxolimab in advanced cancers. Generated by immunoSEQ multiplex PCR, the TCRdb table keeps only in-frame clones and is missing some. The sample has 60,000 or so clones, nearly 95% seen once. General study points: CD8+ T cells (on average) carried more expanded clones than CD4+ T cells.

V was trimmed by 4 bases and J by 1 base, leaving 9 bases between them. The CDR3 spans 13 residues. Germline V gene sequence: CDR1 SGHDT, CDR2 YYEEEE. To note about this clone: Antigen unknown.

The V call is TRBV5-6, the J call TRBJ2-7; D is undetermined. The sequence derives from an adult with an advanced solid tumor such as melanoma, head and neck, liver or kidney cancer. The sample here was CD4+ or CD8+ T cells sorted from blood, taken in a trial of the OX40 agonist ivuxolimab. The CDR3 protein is CASSPSISYEQYF. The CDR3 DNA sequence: TGTGCCAGCAGCCCAAGTATTTCCTACGAGCAGTACTTC.